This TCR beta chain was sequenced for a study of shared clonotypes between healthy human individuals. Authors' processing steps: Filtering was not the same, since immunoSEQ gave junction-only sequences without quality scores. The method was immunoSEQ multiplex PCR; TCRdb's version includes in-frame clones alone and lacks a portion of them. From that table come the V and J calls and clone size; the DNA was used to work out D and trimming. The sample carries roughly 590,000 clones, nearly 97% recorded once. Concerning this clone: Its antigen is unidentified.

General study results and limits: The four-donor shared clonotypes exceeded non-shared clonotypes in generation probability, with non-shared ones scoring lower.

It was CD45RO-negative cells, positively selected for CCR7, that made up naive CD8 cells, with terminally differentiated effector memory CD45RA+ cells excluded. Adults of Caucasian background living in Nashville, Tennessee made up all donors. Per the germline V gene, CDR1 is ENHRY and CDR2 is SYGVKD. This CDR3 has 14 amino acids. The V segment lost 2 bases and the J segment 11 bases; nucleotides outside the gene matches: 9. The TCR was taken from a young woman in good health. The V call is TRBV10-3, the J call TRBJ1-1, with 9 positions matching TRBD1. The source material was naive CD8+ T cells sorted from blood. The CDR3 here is CAISEGQGPFRAFF. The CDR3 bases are TGTGCCATCAGTGAGGGACAGGGGCCTTTTCGGGCTTTCTTT.